The rows below give T cell receptor beta chains drawn from one sample of a study of T cell responses to AZD1222 COVID-19 vaccine. The data were produced by immunoSEQ multiplex PCR, yet TCRdb's version contains in-frame clones alone and is incomplete. Seen here are about 150,000 clones, 90% observed once, and the top ten hold 1.5%. Material: peripheral blood, obtained on day 0 of AZD1222 vaccination. The origin of the receptors is an adult in good health. The conserved cysteine and the conserved F or W are not part of the CDR3 here. Each record gives: V gene, J gene, CDR3 protein.

TRBV28	TRBJ1-5	ASSLLGALGGNQPQH
TRBV4-3	TRBJ1-2	ASTETTFNYGYT
TRBV6-5	TRBJ2-7	ASSYFDRGHEQY
TRBV27	TRBJ2-7	ASSLSWDRDYEQY
TRBV6-2/TRBV6-3	TRBJ2-7	ASSYSWFDEQY
TRBV7-2	TRBJ1-6	ASSLGRDSPLH
TRBV19	TRBJ1-5	ASSRTPYGQDNQPQH
TRBV7-2	TRBJ2-1	ASSLGTGKNEQF
TRBV6-2/TRBV6-3	TRBJ1-3	ASSPRVGVYSGNTIY
TRBV9	TRBJ2-3	ASSTGQGPDTQY
TRBV7-2	TRBJ2-7	ASSYTGTGVYEQY
TRBV14	TRBJ2-1	ASSQGMGRRTYNEQF
TRBV5-4	TRBJ2-5	ASSLRLAGTQETQY
TRBV29-1	TRBJ1-1	SVEEARTPPTEAF
TRBV3-1/TRBV3-2	TRBJ2-7	ASSPMGNAEQY
TRBV19	TRBJ2-5	ASSPRTSTGKETQY
TRBV28	TRBJ2-7	ASSFISYWGEVRIEQY
TRBV7-2	TRBJ1-1	ASSPQRRGAF
TRBV6-2/TRBV6-3	TRBJ1-2	ASSYSVSKVYGYT
TRBV6-2/TRBV6-3	TRBJ2-7	ASSTGVYEQY
TRBV21-1	TRBJ1-1	ASSKSPGTGPNTEAF
TRBV19	TRBJ1-1	ASSTITGQGVRTEAF
TRBV30	TRBJ1-6	AWSRDSYNSPLH
TRBV3-1/TRBV3-2	TRBJ1-1	ASSVSMNTEAF
TRBV19	TRBJ2-2	ASTYTGELF
TRBV27	TRBJ1-6	APRGVLDSPLH
TRBV24-1	TRBJ1-5	ATSDGQGKIESNQPQH
TRBV6-5	TRBJ1-3	ASSYRQGLNTIY
TRBV28	TRBJ1-3	ASRAGLSSGNTIY
TRBV28	TRBJ1-1	ASSLSPRGTEAF
TRBV4-2	TRBJ1-5	ASSQDRSNQPQH
TRBV18	TRBJ1-6	ASSPVGRGDNSPLH
TRBV27	TRBJ2-7	ASSVLGGTPYEQY
TRBV7-2	TRBJ2-7	ASSLGGLGTYEQY
TRBV5-1	TRBJ2-7	ASSDQGLYEQY
TRBV3-1/TRBV3-2	TRBJ2-5	ASSPHQETQY
TRBV6-5	TRBJ1-4	ASSKDRGEKLF
TRBV28	TRBJ1-1	ASRVGPGQGMNTEAF
TRBV29-1	TRBJ2-1	SVGLSGTGNNEQF
TRBV2	TRBJ2-5	ASHRDREGTQY
TRBV6-5	TRBJ2-1	AIGTFLNEQF
TRBV9	TRBJ2-3	ASSVASGGGSLDTQY
TRBV19	TRBJ1-5	ATRQGEYQPQH
TRBV7-7	TRBJ2-5	ASSLLGGGQETQY
TRBV5-4	TRBJ1-1	ASSPGVLQADTEAF
TRBV3-1/TRBV3-2	TRBJ1-2	ASSRKQGANYGYT
TRBV5-1	TRBJ1-2	ASSLDQTGPYGYT
TRBV19	TRBJ1-1	ASSPGDRANTEAF
TRBV19	TRBJ2-1	ASSPTGNEQF
TRBV14	TRBJ2-1	ASSHRLGGRKLDNEQF